This TCR beta chain was obtained from a study of blood T cell repertoires in COVID-19. Study at large: Samples representing acute and convalescent COVID-19 were sourced from the United States, Italy and Spain. Sample material is recorded as cDNA or gDNA derived from T cells, B-cell-depleted T cells, or PBMCs.

Germline V CDR1 and CDR2: MNHEY, SMNVEV (reference sequence). The CDR3 has 17 residues. Trimming removed 5 bases at V and 6 bases at J, with 25 bases between. The protocol was immunoSEQ multiplex PCR, while the TCRdb copy is restricted to in-frame clones and leaves out a portion. Of some 140,000 clones in the sample, approximately 84% are singletons; the top ten hold 15% to 20%. This TCR was sampled from a woman aged 80 or over with acute or convalescent COVID-19. The gene calls are TRBV27 and TRBJ1-2, with a tentative D call TRBD1 (5 bases). Specimen: peripheral blood. CDR3: CASSLMGQGPAGDGYTF. DNA of the CDR3: TGTGCCAGCAGTCTAATGGGCCAAGGGCCCGCGGGGGATGGCTACACCTTC.